These 10 T cell receptor beta chains came from one sample sequenced in a study of cytomegalovirus exposure and HLA in healthy donors. The PCR had 60 Vbeta and 13 Jbeta primers. Libraries were prepared by immunoSEQ multiplex PCR; TCRdb keeps only in-frame clonotypes and omits some of them. The sample contains about 200,000 clones, 65% to 85% of which appear only once. The sequenced sample was PBMCs. Every receptor here comes from a man aged 50 to 60 in good health and CMV-seronegative.

The genes are TRBV6-4 and TRBJ1-2; tentatively, D is TRBD1 (5 bases). The CDR3 runs 17 residues. Germline V gene sequence: CDR1 MRHNA, CDR2 SNTAGT. Trimming shortened V by 6 bases and J by 0 bases, and 20 bases separated the two germline ends. The CDR3 DNA reads TGTGCCAGCAGGCCCGGTGGGGCCTCCCCTACTAACTATGGCTACACCTTC. Its protein is CASRPGGASPTNYGYTF.

CDR3 bases: TGTGCCAGCAGCGAGCAGGGGGTATCTGGCTACACCTTC. As protein: CASSEQGVSGYTF. The chain couples TRBV28 to TRBJ1-2; 7 nucleotides match TRBD1. This CDR3 comprises 13 residues. Trimming took 6 bases from V and 7 from J; bases not matched to a gene: 8. Germline CDR1 is MDHEN and CDR2 is SYDVKM.

The CDR3 nucleotides read TGTGCCTGGAGTGAACTAGCGGGAACCACAGATACGCAGTATTTT. It translates to CAWSELAGTTDTQYF. The chain uses TRBV30 and TRBJ2-3; 10 nucleotides line up with TRBD2. Trimming at V came to 1 base and at J to 2 bases, leaving 3 bases not matched to a gene. Looked up from germline, CDR1 is GTSNPN and CDR2 is SVGIG (reference sequence). This CDR3 contains 15 residues.

The chain is built from TRBV29-1 and TRBJ2-1, with TRBD2 identical over 8 bases. Trimming cost V 5 bases and J 6 bases; bases outside gene matches: 0. CDR1 is SQVTM and CDR2 is ANQGSEA in the germline V gene. This CDR3 is built from 11 residues. The DNA of the CDR3 is TGCAGCGTTACTAGCGGCAATGAGCAGTTCTTC. Protein product: CSVTSGNEQFF.

The chain combines TRBV7-2 with TRBJ1-1, with a possible D match to TRBD1 (6 bases). The CDR3 extends over 12 amino acids. Trimming took off 2 bases at V and 8 bases at J, with 9 bases between the two ends. CDR1 is SGHTA, CDR2 FQGNSA, per germline. CDR3: CASSLYDREAFF. The CDR3 coding sequence is TGTGCCAGCAGCTTATATGACAGGGAAGCTTTCTTT.

This clone was recorded a few times. V usage is TRBV7-8 and J usage is TRBJ2-5, with TRBD2 matching over 7 bases. The J call may be faulty, since TRBJ2-7 better matches the DNA end. The CDR3 contains 14 residues. Germline V gene sequence: CDR1 SGHVS, CDR2 FQNEAQ. The DNA for the CDR3 is TGTGCCAGCAGCTCTCTAGCGGCGTCCTACGAGCAGTACTTC. It yields the protein CASSSLAASYEQYF.

This chain uses TRBV27 with TRBJ2-1, with 9 positions matching TRBD2. Germline lookup yields CDR1 MNHEY and CDR2 SMNVEV (reference sequence). J gave up 8 bases and V 6 bases, and 11 bases lay outside the gene matches. The CDR3 has 15 residues. CDR3 in amino acids: CASREAGGPGYEQFF. In DNA, the CDR3 is TGTGCCAGCAGGGAAGCGGGAGGCCCCGGGTATGAGCAGTTCTTC.

This chain connects TRBV14 to TRBJ2-5; perhaps TRBD1 as D (6 bases). The CDR3 extends over 14 amino acids. The germline gives CDR1 SGHDN, CDR2 FVKESK. V was trimmed by 4 bases and J by 8 bases, leaving 17 bases between them. The CDR3 sequence is CASSPRQAQSTQYF. The CDR3 nucleotides are TGTGCCAGCAGCCCTCGACAGGCTCAATCTACCCAGTACTTC.

The rearrangement uses TRBV7-6 and TRBJ2-3; unclear D gene. V lost 2 bases, J lost 2 bases, and 11 bases lay in between. Germline V lookup: CDR1 SGHVS, CDR2 FNYEAQ. The CDR3 has 15 residues. The CDR3 region is CASSLRSAVTDTQYF. CDR3 nucleotide sequence: TGTGCCAGCAGCTTAAGATCGGCGGTCACAGATACGCAGTATTTT. The entire variable domain, with the rest obtained from reference TRBV7-6 and TRBJ2-3, is as follows: GAGVSQSPRYKVTKRGQDVALRCDPISGHVSLYWYRQALGQGPEFLTYFNYEAQQDKSGLPNDRFSAERPEGSISTLTIQRTEQRDSAMYRCASSLRSAVTDTQYFGPGTRLTVL.

The genes are TRBV5-1 and TRBJ2-3, with 13 bases that match TRBD2. The CDR3 runs 18 residues. Per the germline V gene, CDR1 is SGHRS and CDR2 is YFSETQ. The V and J ends lost 4 bases and 6 bases, in that order; junction bases with no gene match: 14. CDR3 loop: CASSPRTSGSHGLDTQYF. In nucleotides, the CDR3 is TGCGCCAGCAGCCCGCGGACTAGCGGGAGCCACGGGTTGGATACGCAGTATTTT.